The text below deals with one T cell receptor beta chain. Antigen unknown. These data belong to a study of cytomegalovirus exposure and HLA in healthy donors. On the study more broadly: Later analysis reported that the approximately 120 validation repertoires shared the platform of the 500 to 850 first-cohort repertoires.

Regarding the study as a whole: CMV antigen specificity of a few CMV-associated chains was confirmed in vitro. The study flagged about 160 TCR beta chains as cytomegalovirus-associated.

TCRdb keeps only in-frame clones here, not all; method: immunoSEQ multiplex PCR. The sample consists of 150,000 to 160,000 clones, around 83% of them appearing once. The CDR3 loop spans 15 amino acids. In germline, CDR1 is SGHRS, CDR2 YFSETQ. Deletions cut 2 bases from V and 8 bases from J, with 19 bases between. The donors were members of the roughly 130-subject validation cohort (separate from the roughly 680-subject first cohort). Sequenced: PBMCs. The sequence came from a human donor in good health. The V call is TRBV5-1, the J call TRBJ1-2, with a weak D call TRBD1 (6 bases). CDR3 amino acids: CASSFRTQGRDGYTF. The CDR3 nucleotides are TGCGCCAGCAGCTTTAGAACACAGGGACGGGACGGCTACACCTTC.